These 8 T cell receptor beta chains share one sample of origin, sequenced in a study of monozygotic twins with inflammatory bowel disease. Reanalyzing the 5' RACE reads, TCRdb keeps one entry per CDR3 protein, without DNA. The table lists about 380,000 distinct CDR3 sequences. Sequences were obtained from blood. The receptors come from a human donor with ulcerative colitis or Crohn's disease, or a healthy co-twin of an affected twin (not recorded which).

The chain couples TRBV6-2 or TRBV6-3 to TRBJ1-2. Germline values: CDR1 MNHEY, CDR2 SVGEGT. This CDR3 has 17 residues. CDR3: CASSYSPRGSWDYGYTF.

The J gene is TRBJ1-2, the V gene TRBV5-5. Germline lookup yields CDR1 SGHKS and CDR2 YYEKEE (reference sequence). The CDR3 has 15 amino acids. CDR3: CASSMDREVNYGYTF.

This sequence joins TRBV6-1 and TRBJ2-7; without DNA, the TCRdb call of TRBD1 cannot be checked. Germline loops: CDR1 MNHNS, CDR2 SASEGT. CDR3 size: 16 residues. The CDR3 loop is CASRRGTGAHSYEQYF.

This rearrangement joins TRBV12-3 or TRBV12-4 to TRBJ2-1; the TRBD1 assignment by TCRdb is unverifiable without DNA. CDR3 size: 16 residues. CDR3 region: CASSSTRDRTRDEQFF.

The rearrangement joins TRBV15 to TRBJ2-3; the TCRdb call, TRBD2, lacks DNA for checking. The CDR3 is 15 residues long. Germline V gene sequence: CDR1 LNHNV, CDR2 YYDKDF (reference sequence). Here the CDR3 reads CATSPSRGDTDTQYF.

The chain combines TRBV3-1 with TRBJ2-6; absent DNA, TCRdb's TRBD1 call cannot be checked. The CDR3 consists of 16 residues. Germline loops: CDR1 LGHDT, CDR2 YNNKEL (reference sequence). This chain's CDR3 is CASSPRTGRGANVLTF.

The chain links TRBV15 to TRBJ2-7; with no DNA, the TCRdb D assignment of TRBD1 cannot be verified. The germline gives CDR1 LNHNV, CDR2 YYDKDF (reference sequence). This CDR3 spans 17 amino acids. This CDR3 is CATSRSYIGQGANEQYF.

The chain's CDR3 is CASSLGQAPQETQYF. The chain has TRBV7-9 and TRBJ2-5; there is no DNA to check the TCRdb D call of TRBD1. The V gene's germline CDR1 is SEHNR and CDR2 FQNEAQ (reference sequence). The CDR3 runs to 15 residues.